The entry below describes one T cell receptor beta chain. Antigen unknown. The germline V gene has CDR1 SNHLY and CDR2 FYNNEI. There are 16 residues in the CDR3. These data originate in a study of CXCR3-negative and CXCR3-positive naive CD8 T cells. Study as a whole: Every library held about 1.5 +/- 0.3 million TRB reads, and the total came to around 130 million. Study observations and caveats: When CXCR3-positive naive cells were set against CXCR3-negative naive cells, the former had more hydrophobic TRB CDR3s. Fresh PBMCs served for most assays, and CXCR3 expression fell partially after cryopreservation.

cDNA libraries for TRB were generated by 5' RACE incorporating UMI labels. TCRdb reanalyzed the 5' RACE reads, giving one entry per CDR3 protein sequence and no DNA. This sample's table has some 120,000 distinct CDR3 sequences. With a few hundred thousand cells each, the CD8+ T cell subsets were individually sorted in triplicate. The receptor's source is a human donor in good health. Some clones in this sample may be carry-over from other donors' samples. Source material: naive CXCR3+ CD8+ T cells from blood. Documented subset: CD45RO-CCR7+CD27+CD95- naive CD8+ T cells expressing CXCR3 (TNR3+). The chain employs TRBV2 and TRBJ2-2; the TCRdb call, TRBD1, lacks DNA for checking. CDR3 amino acids: CASSEIGVGGTGELFF.